These T cell receptor beta chains were read from a single sample in a study of T cells in Graves' hyperthyroidism and ophthalmopathy. A single record per CDR3 protein comes from TCRdb applying MiXCR to the multiplex PCR reads. The sample records fewer than 400,000 distinct CDR3 sequences, 15% to 20% being singletons. Source material: blood. The receptors shown here come from a young man with Graves' hyperthyroidism. The CDR3 runs from the conserved cysteine through the conserved F or W. A D gene is named only where the DNA matches it firmly. Size is stated for part of the rows, as once, few or many counts, or as a class when the clone is expanded.

size: many; D: TRBD2; length: 15; V: TRBV29-1; J: TRBJ2-2; CDR3: CSVDGLAGGAGELFF; DNA: TGCAGCGTTGATGGACTAGCGGGAGGAGCCGGGGAGCTGTTTTTT
size: -; D: -; length: 13; V: TRBV4-1; J: TRBJ1-2; CDR3: CASSQHFFYGYTF; DNA: TGCGCCAGCAGCCAACACTTCTTCTATGGCTACACCTTC
size: many; D: -; length: 13; V: TRBV28; J: TRBJ2-2; CDR3: CASSQLTTGELFF; DNA: TGTGCCAGCAGTCAACTAACCACCGGGGAGCTGTTTTTT
size: -; D: -; length: 14; V: TRBV4-2; J: TRBJ2-1; CDR3: CASSRSLAKNEQFF; DNA: TGTGCCAGCAGCCGGTCTCTAGCGAAAAATGAGCAGTTCTTC
size: -; D: -; length: 16; V: TRBV6-1; J: TRBJ2-6; CDR3: CASSPVNSAGANVLTF; DNA: TGTGCCAGCAGTCCTGTGAACAGCGCTGGGGCCAACGTCCTGACTTTC
size: few; D: TRBD1; length: 15; V: TRBV20-1; J: TRBJ1-1; CDR3: CRVLETGRINTEAFF; DNA: TGCAGGGTTCTGGAGACAGGGAGGATCAACACTGAAGCTTTCTTT
size: many; D: TRBD1; length: 13; V: TRBV2; J: TRBJ2-5; CDR3: CASGTDWSETQYF; DNA: TGTGCCAGCGGGACAGATTGGTCAGAGACCCAGTACTTC
size: many; D: TRBD2; length: 15; V: TRBV3-1; J: TRBJ2-7; CDR3: CASSLTSGDLYEQYF; DNA: TGTGCCAGCAGCCTGACTAGCGGGGACCTATACGAGCAGTACTTC
size: few; D: TRBD1; length: 13; V: TRBV29-1; J: TRBJ1-2; CDR3: CSARTGSNYGYTF; DNA: TGCAGCGCTAGGACAGGGTCTAACTATGGCTACACCTTC
size: many; D: TRBD1; length: 15; V: TRBV2; J: TRBJ2-1; CDR3: CASSSNRQGYNEQFF; DNA: TGTGCCAGCAGTTCGAATCGACAGGGCTACAATGAGCAGTTCTTC
size: large; D: TRBD2; length: 13; V: TRBV29-1; J: TRBJ2-1; CDR3: CSVVPGRANEQFF; DNA: TGCAGCGTTGTTCCCGGGAGGGCAAATGAGCAGTTCTTC
size: many; D: -; length: 13; V: TRBV3-1; J: TRBJ2-1; CDR3: CASSPPGLNEQFF; DNA: TGTGCCAGCAGCCCCCCGGGGCTCAATGAGCAGTTCTTC
size: many; D: -; length: 12; V: TRBV20-1; J: TRBJ2-7; CDR3: CSARSPPYEQYF; DNA: TGCAGTGCTAGGAGCCCCCCCTACGAGCAGTACTTC
size: many; D: TRBD1; length: 13; V: TRBV30; J: TRBJ1-2; CDR3: CACPKDRPRGYTF; DNA: TGTGCCTGCCCTAAGGACAGGCCAAGGGGCTACACCTTC
size: many; D: -; length: 13; V: TRBV11-2; J: TRBJ2-2; CDR3: CASSFPAPGELFF; DNA: TGTGCCAGCAGCTTCCCTGCCCCCGGGGAGCTGTTTTTT
size: few; D: TRBD1; length: 17; V: TRBV4-1; J: TRBJ1-1; CDR3: CASSPLGQGLGGTEAFF; DNA: TGCGCCAGCAGCCCGTTGGGACAGGGTCTCGGTGGGACTGAAGCTTTCTTT
size: few; D: TRBD1; length: 15; V: TRBV11-1; J: TRBJ2-5; CDR3: CASSRTGGGQETQYF; DNA: TGTGCCAGCAGCAGGACAGGGGGGGGTCAAGAGACCCAGTACTTC
size: few; D: -; length: 15; V: TRBV12-3/TRBV12-4; J: TRBJ1-5; CDR3: CASSFSRGSNQPQHF; DNA: TGTGCCAGCAGTTTTAGCAGGGGTAGCAATCAGCCCCAGCATTTT
size: many; D: TRBD1; length: 19; V: TRBV24-1; J: TRBJ2-3; CDR3: CATSDRGTGGQWDTDTQYF; DNA: TGTGCCACCAGTGACCGGGGGACAGGGGGCCAATGGGACACAGATACGCAGTATTTT
size: -; D: TRBD1; length: 16; V: TRBV4-1; J: TRBJ2-7; CDR3: CASSHSGTGVVYEQYF; DNA: TGCGCCAGCAGCCACTCCGGGACAGGGGTTGTCTACGAGCAGTACTTC
size: many; D: -; length: 13; V: TRBV7-3; J: TRBJ2-7; CDR3: CASSRDPGDEQYF; DNA: TGTGCCAGCAGTAGGGACCCCGGCGACGAGCAGTACTTC
size: -; D: -; length: 13; V: TRBV19; J: TRBJ1-3; CDR3: CATSVEAGNTIYF; DNA: TGTGCCACCTCCGTGGAGGCTGGAAACACCATATATTTT
size: many; D: -; length: 13; V: TRBV7-3; J: TRBJ2-1; CDR3: CASSLTQTNEQFF; DNA: TGTGCCAGCAGCTTAACACAGACCAATGAGCAGTTCTTC
size: many; D: -; length: 13; V: TRBV12-3/TRBV12-4; J: TRBJ1-1; CDR3: CASSFFGTTEAFF; DNA: TGTGCCAGCAGCTTCTTTGGAACCACTGAAGCTTTCTTT
size: many; D: TRBD2; length: 14; V: TRBV12-3/TRBV12-4; J: TRBJ2-1; CDR3: CASSLAGGINEQFF; DNA: TGTGCCAGCAGTTTAGCGGGAGGGATCAATGAGCAGTTCTTC
size: many; D: -; length: 14; V: TRBV29-1; J: TRBJ1-5; CDR3: CSVGDVHSNQPQHF; DNA: TGCAGCGTTGGGGACGTTCATAGCAATCAGCCCCAGCATTTT
size: once; D: -; length: 14; V: TRBV5-6; J: TRBJ2-7; CDR3: CASRFDLSSGEQYF; DNA: TGTGCCAGCAGGTTCGACTTAAGCTCGGGCGAGCAGTACTTC
size: -; D: TRBD1; length: 14; V: TRBV19; J: TRBJ1-2; CDR3: CASSIDQQGFGYTF; DNA: TGTGCCAGTAGTATAGATCAACAGGGGTTTGGCTACACCTTC
size: many; D: -; length: 15; V: TRBV7-8; J: TRBJ1-1; CDR3: CASSSRLQGLGEAFF; DNA: TGTGCCAGCAGCTCGCGCCTACAGGGCTTGGGTGAAGCTTTCTTT
size: many; D: -; length: 17; V: TRBV3-1; J: TRBJ1-1; CDR3: CASSRLGRGGKDTEAFF; DNA: TGTGCCAGCAGCCGTCTCGGGCGCGGTGGGAAAGACACTGAAGCTTTCTTT
size: many; D: -; length: 14; V: TRBV2; J: TRBJ1-4; CDR3: CASSEWQGEEKLFF; DNA: TGTGCCAGCAGTGAGTGGCAGGGAGAGGAAAAACTGTTTTTT
size: -; D: -; length: 16; V: TRBV27; J: TRBJ2-2; CDR3: CASSLFETLNTGELFF; DNA: TGTGCCAGCAGTTTATTTGAGACATTAAACACCGGGGAGCTGTTTTTT